This TCR beta chain was obtained from a study of Ad26.COV2.S vaccination and SARS-CoV-2 variants. Study details: Intramuscular Ad26.COV2.S at 5x10^10 or 1x10^11 viral particles. Study results and limitations: Reported findings describe substantial breadth in spike-specific CD8+ and CD4+ T cell responses following vaccination. Vaccinees displayed broader spike-specific TCR repertoires than placebo recipients.

Assay used: immunoSEQ multiplex PCR; TCRdb lists only in-frame clones, some missing. The table shows about 400,000 clones, with approximately 91% occurring only once. The V end was cut by 3 bases, the J end by 4 bases, with 3 bases between. This CDR3 region has 11 residues. As to this clone: Its antigen is unknown.

Documented treatment: around 19 received Ad26.COV2.S at low or high dose, single or two shots; 5 received placebo; per-sample allocation not given. After the first vaccine or placebo injection, samples were drawn on day 63. This sequence originates from a person between 18 and 60 years old who received the Ad26.COV2.S COVID-19 vaccine or a placebo. The sequenced sample was peripheral blood, obtained in a trial of Ad26.COV2.S vaccine versus placebo. The chain joins TRBV12-3 or TRBV12-4 to TRBJ2-5; D gene ambiguous. CDR3 sequence (DNA): TGTGCCAGCAGTTTTGCAGAGACCCAGTACTTC. Translating it yields CASSFAETQYF.